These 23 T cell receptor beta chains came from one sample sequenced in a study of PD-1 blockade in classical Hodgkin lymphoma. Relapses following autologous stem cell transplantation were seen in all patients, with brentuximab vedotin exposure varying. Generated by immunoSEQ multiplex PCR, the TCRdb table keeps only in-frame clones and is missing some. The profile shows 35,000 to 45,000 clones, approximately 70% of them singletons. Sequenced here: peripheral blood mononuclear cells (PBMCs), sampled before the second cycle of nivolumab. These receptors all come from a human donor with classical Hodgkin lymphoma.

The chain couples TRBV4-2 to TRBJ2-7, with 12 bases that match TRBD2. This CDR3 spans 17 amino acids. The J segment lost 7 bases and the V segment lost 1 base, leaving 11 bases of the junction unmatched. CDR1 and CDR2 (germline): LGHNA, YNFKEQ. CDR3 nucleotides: TGTGCCAGCAGCCAAGGGCCCCTAGCGGGAGGGCCGGGAGAGCAGTACTTC. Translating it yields CASSQGPLAGGPGEQYF.

This CDR3 is CAWDREAVGNEKLFF. The DNA of the CDR3 is TGTGCCTGGGACAGGGAAGCTGTCGGTAATGAAAAACTGTTTTTT. V gene TRBV30 combines with J gene TRBJ1-4, with TRBD1 matching 7 bases. Germline assignment: CDR1 GTSNPN and CDR2 SVGIG (reference sequence). V lost 5 bases, J lost 4 bases, and 10 bases stayed unmatched. This CDR3 contains 15 residues.

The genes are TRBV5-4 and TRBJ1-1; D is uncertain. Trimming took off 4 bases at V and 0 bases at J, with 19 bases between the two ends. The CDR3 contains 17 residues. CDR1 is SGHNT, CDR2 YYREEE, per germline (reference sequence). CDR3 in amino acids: CASSTPGTGGMNTEAFF. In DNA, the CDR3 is TGTGCCAGCAGCACGCCGGGTACGGGTGGCATGAACACTGAAGCTTTCTTT.

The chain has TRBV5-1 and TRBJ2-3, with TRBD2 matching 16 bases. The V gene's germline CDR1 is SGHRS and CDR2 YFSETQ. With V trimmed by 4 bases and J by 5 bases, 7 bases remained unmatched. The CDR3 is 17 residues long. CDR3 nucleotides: TGCGCCAGCAGCCCCGGGACTAGCGGGGGGGCCGGAGATACGCAGTATTTT. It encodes CASSPGTSGGAGDTQYF.

The CDR3 protein is CAISESLIASETQYF. CDR3 DNA: TGTGCCATCAGTGAGTCCCTCATTGCCTCAGAGACCCAGTACTTC. The V call is TRBV10-3, the J call TRBJ2-5; D is unresolved. Germline values: CDR1 ENHRY, CDR2 SYGVKD. The CDR3 contains 15 residues. Trimming took 0 bases from V and 4 from J, leaving 12 bases between them.

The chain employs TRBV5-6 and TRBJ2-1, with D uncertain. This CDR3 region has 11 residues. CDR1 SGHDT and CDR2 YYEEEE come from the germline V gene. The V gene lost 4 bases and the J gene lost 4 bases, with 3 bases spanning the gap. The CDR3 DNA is TGTGCCAGCAGCCGATACAATGAGCAGTTCTTC. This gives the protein CASSRYNEQFF.

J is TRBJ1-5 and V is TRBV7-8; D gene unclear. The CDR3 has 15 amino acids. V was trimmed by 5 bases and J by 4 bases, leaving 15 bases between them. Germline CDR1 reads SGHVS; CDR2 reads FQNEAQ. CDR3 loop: CASSPISTYNQPQHF. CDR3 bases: TGTGCCAGCAGCCCGATTTCGACCTATAATCAGCCCCAGCATTTT.

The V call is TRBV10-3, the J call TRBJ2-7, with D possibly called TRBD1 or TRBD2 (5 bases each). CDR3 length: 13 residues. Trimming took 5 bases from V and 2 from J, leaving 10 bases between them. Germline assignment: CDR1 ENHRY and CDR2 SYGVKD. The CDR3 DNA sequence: TGTGCCATCAGTCCGGGGCCACCCTACGAGCAGTACTTC. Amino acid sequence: CAISPGPPYEQYF.

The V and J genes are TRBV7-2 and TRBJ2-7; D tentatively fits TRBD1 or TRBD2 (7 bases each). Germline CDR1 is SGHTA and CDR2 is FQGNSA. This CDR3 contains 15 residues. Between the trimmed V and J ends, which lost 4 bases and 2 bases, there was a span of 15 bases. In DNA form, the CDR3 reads TGTGCCAGCAGCTCGTCAGGGGGGGAAGCCTACGAGCAGTACTTC. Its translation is CASSSSGGEAYEQYF.

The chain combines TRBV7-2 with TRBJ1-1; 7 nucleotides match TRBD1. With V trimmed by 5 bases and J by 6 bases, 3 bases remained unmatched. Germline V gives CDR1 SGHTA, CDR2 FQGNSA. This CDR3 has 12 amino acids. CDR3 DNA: TGTGCCAGCAGCCCAGACAGGGCTGAAGCTTTCTTT. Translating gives CASSPDRAEAFF.

The CDR3 spells CASSLGGASNQPQHF. The CDR3 nucleotides are TGTGCCAGCAGCTTGGGTGGGGCCTCAAATCAGCCCCAGCATTTT. The chain joins TRBV5-4 to TRBJ1-5; tentatively, D is TRBD1 (5 bases). This CDR3 region has 15 residues. Germline CDR1 is SGHNT and CDR2 is YYREEE (reference sequence). V gave up 0 bases and J gave up 4 bases, with 11 bases separating them.

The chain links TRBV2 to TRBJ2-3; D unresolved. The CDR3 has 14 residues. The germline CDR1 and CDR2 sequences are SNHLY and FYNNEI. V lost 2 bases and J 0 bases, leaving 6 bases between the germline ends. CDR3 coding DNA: TGTGCCAGCAGTGAATGGGCTAGCACAGATACGCAGTATTTT. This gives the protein CASSEWASTDTQYF.

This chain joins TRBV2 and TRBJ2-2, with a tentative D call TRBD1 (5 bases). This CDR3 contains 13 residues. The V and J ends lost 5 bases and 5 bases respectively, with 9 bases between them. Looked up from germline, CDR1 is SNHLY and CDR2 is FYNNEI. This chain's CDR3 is CASSTQGTGELFF. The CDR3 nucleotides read TGTGCCAGCAGTACCCAGGGTACCGGGGAGCTGTTTTTT.

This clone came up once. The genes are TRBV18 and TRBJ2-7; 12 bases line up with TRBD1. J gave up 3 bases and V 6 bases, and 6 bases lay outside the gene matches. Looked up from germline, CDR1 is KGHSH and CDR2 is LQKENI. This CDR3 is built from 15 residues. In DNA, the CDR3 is TGTGCCAGCTCGCCCGGGACAGGGGGCTTCTACGAGCAGTACTTC. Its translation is CASSPGTGGFYEQYF. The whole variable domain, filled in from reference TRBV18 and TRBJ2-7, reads NAGVMQNPRHLVRRRGQEARLRCSPMKGHSHVYWYRQLPEEGLKFMVYLQKENIIDESGMPKERFSAEFPKEGPSILRIQQVVRGDSAAYFCASSPGTGGFYEQYFGPGTRLTVT.

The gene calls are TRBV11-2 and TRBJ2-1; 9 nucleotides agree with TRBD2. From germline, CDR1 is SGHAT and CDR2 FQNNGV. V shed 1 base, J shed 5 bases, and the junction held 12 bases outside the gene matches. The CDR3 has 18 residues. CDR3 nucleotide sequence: TGTGCCAGCAGCTTAGGACAAGGGACTAGCTGGGAACACAATGAGCAGTTCTTC. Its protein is CASSLGQGTSWEHNEQFF.

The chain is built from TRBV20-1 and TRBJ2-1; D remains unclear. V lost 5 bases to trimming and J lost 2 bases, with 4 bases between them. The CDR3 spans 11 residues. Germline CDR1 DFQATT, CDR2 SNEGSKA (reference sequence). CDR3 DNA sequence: TGCAGTGCTGGGACCTACAATGAGCAGTTCTTC. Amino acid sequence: CSAGTYNEQFF.

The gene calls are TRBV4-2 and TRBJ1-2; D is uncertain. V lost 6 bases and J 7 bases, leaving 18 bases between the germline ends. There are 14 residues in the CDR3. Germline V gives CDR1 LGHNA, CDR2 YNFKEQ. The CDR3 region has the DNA TGTGCCAGCAGTCCTATACTAACCCTTTCTGGCTACACCTTC. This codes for CASSPILTLSGYTF.

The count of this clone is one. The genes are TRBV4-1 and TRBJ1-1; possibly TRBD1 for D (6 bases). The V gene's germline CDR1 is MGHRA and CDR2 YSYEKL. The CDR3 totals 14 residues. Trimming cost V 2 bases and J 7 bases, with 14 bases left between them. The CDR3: CASSQPDRTFEAFF. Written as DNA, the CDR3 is TGCGCCAGCAGCCAACCAGACAGGACCTTTGAAGCTTTCTTT.

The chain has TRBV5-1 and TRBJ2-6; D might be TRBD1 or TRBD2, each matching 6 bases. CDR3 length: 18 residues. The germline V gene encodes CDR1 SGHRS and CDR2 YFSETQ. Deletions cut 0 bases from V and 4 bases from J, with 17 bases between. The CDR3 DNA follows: TGCGCCAGCAGCTTGGCCTTGTGGGGGGCGGCAGGGGCCAACGTCCTGACTTTC. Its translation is CASSLALWGAAGANVLTF.

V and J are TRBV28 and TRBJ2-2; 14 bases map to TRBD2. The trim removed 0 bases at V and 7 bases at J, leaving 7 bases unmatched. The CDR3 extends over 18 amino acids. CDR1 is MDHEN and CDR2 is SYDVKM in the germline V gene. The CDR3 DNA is TGTGCCAGCAGTTTATGGACTAGCGGGAGGGCCGGGGACGGGGAGCTGTTTTTT. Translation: CASSLWTSGRAGDGELFF.

The CDR3, as DNA: TGCGCCAGCAGCCAAACTAGCGGGGGGGCCAATGAGCAGTTCTTC. As protein: CASSQTSGGANEQFF. The chain employs TRBV4-3 and TRBJ2-1; 13 nucleotides align to TRBD2. The CDR3 has 15 residues. Losses at the gene ends were 2 bases for V and 6 bases for J; bases not matched to a gene: 1. Germline V CDR1 and CDR2: LGHNA, YSLEER.

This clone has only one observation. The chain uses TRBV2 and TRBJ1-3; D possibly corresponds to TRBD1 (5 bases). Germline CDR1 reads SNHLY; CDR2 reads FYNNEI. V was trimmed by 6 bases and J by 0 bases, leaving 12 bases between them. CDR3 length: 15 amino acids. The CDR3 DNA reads TGTGCCAGCAGAGCCACAGACAGCTCTGGAAACACCATATATTTT. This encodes CASRATDSSGNTIYF.

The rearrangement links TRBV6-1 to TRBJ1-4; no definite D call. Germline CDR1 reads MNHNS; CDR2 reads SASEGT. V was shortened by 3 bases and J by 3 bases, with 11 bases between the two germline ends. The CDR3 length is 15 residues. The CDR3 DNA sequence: TGTGCCAGCAGTGATTGGGGATCGGCTAATGAAAAACTGTTTTTT. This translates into CASSDWGSANEKLFF.